The 17 T cell receptor beta chains below come from one sample, sequenced in a study of blood T cells in healthy people across ages. Using a J-beta primer mix together with a sample-barcoded 5' primer, a second PCR was run for roughly 6 to 12 cycles. Using its own MiXCR run on the 5' RACE reads, TCRdb lists one record per CDR3 protein. Of about 1.8 million distinct CDR3 sequences in the sample, 49% were seen once. Sequenced material: blood. These receptors were obtained from a woman aged 40 to 55 in good health.

This rearrangement joins TRBV6-5 to TRBJ1-4; the match to TRBD1 covers 11 bases. V trimming: 0 bases; J trimming: 7 bases; junction bases outside the gene matches: 1. CDR1 and CDR2 (germline): MNHEY, SVGAGI. The CDR3 is made up of 15 amino acids. CDR3 sequence: CASSYSGTGGEKLFF. CDR3 coding DNA: TGTGCCAGCAGTTACTCCGGGACAGGGGGTGAAAAACTGTTTTTT.

The V call is TRBV20-1, the J call TRBJ1-4; weak D call: TRBD1 (5 bases). CDR3 length equals 15 residues. Per the germline V gene, CDR1 is DFQATT and CDR2 is SNEGSKA (reference sequence). The V gene lost 5 bases and the J gene lost 5 bases, with 18 bases spanning the gap. The CDR3 is CSAEPGPRVNEKLFF. The CDR3 DNA is TGCAGTGCTGAACCGGGACCGCGGGTGAATGAAAAACTGTTTTTT.

This chain joins TRBV4-2 and TRBJ1-4, with 10 positions matching TRBD1. Losses at the gene ends were 2 bases for V and 1 base for J; bases not matched to a gene: 10. Germline values: CDR1 LGHNA, CDR2 YNFKEQ. The length of the CDR3 is 19 residues. CDR3 sequence reads: CASSQTTGGASGTNEKLFF. CDR3 sequence (DNA): TGTGCCAGCAGCCAAACGACAGGGGGCGCATCTGGAACTAATGAAAAACTGTTTTTT.

J is TRBJ1-2 and V is TRBV7-9, with no clear D. Trimming removed 5 bases from V and 4 bases from J, with 14 bases in between. Germline CDR1 reads SEHNR; CDR2 reads FQNEAQ (reference sequence). The CDR3 is 14 amino acids. The CDR3 reads CASSADVIFYGYTF. The CDR3 coding sequence is TGTGCCAGCAGCGCGGACGTAATCTTCTATGGCTACACCTTC.

The genes are TRBV21-1 and TRBJ1-4; TRBD1 is the table's D call and was not checked against the DNA. TRBV21-1 is a known pseudogene. CDR3 length: 14 amino acids. This CDR3 reads CASRLTGANEKLFF. The DNA of the CDR3 is TGTGCCAGCAGGTTGACAGGAGCTAATGAAAAACTGTTTTTT.

This rearrangement joins TRBV20-1 to TRBJ2-1, with D hard to call. The ends were cut back, 2 bases at V and 5 bases at J, with 16 bases in the middle. CDR3 length: 15 residues. Germline V gene lookup returns CDR1 DFQATT and CDR2 SNEGSKA (reference sequence). CDR3 nucleotides: TGCAGTGCTAGATCTGCCCCCTGGACCCACAATGAGCAGTTCTTC. This codes for CSARSAPWTHNEQFF.

In this sample, this clonotype turned up a few times. This rearrangement joins TRBV7-2 to TRBJ1-2; 7 positions match TRBD1. V was clipped by 5 bases and J by 8 bases; unmatched bases: 8. Germline CDR1 SGHTA, CDR2 FQGNSA. CDR3 length equals 13 residues. The CDR3 reads CASSLDRALGYTF. CDR3 bases: TGTGCCAGCAGCCTCGACAGGGCGTTAGGCTACACCTTC.

The chain recombines TRBV27 with TRBJ2-1; 12 bases are shared with TRBD1. J was trimmed by 5 bases and V by 5 bases; bases with no gene match: 4. The CDR3 loop spans 15 amino acids. The V gene's germline CDR1 is MNHEY and CDR2 SMNVEV (reference sequence). The CDR3 loop reads CASSLGQGANNEQFF. CDR3 bases: TGTGCCAGCAGTCTGGGACAGGGGGCGAACAATGAGCAGTTCTTC.

This clonotype was detected a few times. The rearrangement joins TRBV7-2 to TRBJ1-4; tentatively, D is TRBD1 (6 bases). This CDR3 spans 14 amino acids. Germline lookup yields CDR1 SGHTA and CDR2 FQGNSA. V was shortened by 6 bases and J by 7 bases, with 15 bases between the two germline ends. The CDR3 DNA is TGTGCCAGCAGATCCAACAGGGATGGTGAAAAACTGTTTTTT. It translates to CASRSNRDGEKLFF.

This clonotype was seen more than once but under ten times. The J gene is TRBJ1-1, the V gene TRBV28; TRBD1 matches 8 bases. CDR3 length equals 13 residues. CDR1 and CDR2 (germline): MDHEN, SYDVKM. The V segment lost 8 bases and the J segment 4 bases; nucleotides outside the gene matches: 6. CDR3: CASRTGRSTEAFF. For the CDR3, the DNA is TGTGCCAGCCGGACAGGGAGATCCACTGAAGCTTTCTTT.

V gene TRBV11-2 combines with J gene TRBJ2-7; the D is unclear. Germline CDR1 is SGHAT and CDR2 is FQNNGV. The V and J ends lost 1 base and 7 bases respectively, with 14 bases between them. The CDR3 spans 14 residues. The CDR3: CASSLVFKHREQYF. CDR3 sequence (DNA): TGTGCCAGCAGCTTAGTTTTTAAACACCGTGAGCAGTACTTC.

This rearrangement joins TRBV6-2 or TRBV6-3 to TRBJ2-1; unclear D gene. The CDR3 runs 11 residues. Germline values: CDR1 MNHEY, CDR2 SVGEGT. V was trimmed by 3 bases and J by 10 bases, leaving 7 bases between them. CDR3 loop: CASSYAREQFF. DNA of the CDR3: TGTGCCAGCAGTTATGCCAGGGAGCAGTTCTTC.

The V and J genes are TRBV2 and TRBJ2-5; 10 bases agree with TRBD2. CDR1 and CDR2 (germline): SNHLY, FYNNEI. V dropped 8 bases and J dropped 5; count of bases not matched to a gene: 11. The CDR3 sequence is 15 residues long. This CDR3 is CASEPGLAIFETQYF. In nucleotides, the CDR3 is TGTGCCAGCGAACCGGGACTAGCGATTTTCGAGACCCAGTACTTC.

This sequence joins TRBV5-1 and TRBJ2-1; D might be TRBD2 (6 bases). This CDR3 spans 15 amino acids. V was shortened by 0 bases and J by 6 bases, with 13 bases between the two germline ends. The germline gives CDR1 SGHRS, CDR2 YFSETQ. CDR3 coding DNA: TGCGCCAGCAGCTTGGCCGGGAGAGACACCAATGAGCAGTTCTTC. This translates into CASSLAGRDTNEQFF.

This clonotype was found a few times. Germline and junction disagree at one end, which may indicate a read error. The chain employs TRBV4-3 and TRBJ2-4; the D call may be TRBD1 or TRBD2 (5 bases each). This CDR3 comprises 15 residues. The germline V gene encodes CDR1 LGHNA and CDR2 YSLEER. The CDR3 sequence: CASNQDEGPQNIQYF. The CDR3 bases are TGCGCCAGCAACCAAGATGAGGGACCCCAAAACATTCAGTACTTC.

The chain couples TRBV24-1 to TRBJ1-5; 7 positions match TRBD1. Looked up from germline, CDR1 is KGHDR and CDR2 is SFDVKD. The CDR3 sequence is 15 residues long. The ends lost 4 bases at V and 3 bases at J; junction bases unmatched: 5. CDR3 DNA sequence: TGTGCCACCAGTGACCGGACAGGCCCCAATCAGCCCCAGCATTTT. Translated: CATSDRTGPNQPQHF.

The chain combines TRBV3-1 with TRBJ2-2; either TRBD1 or TRBD2 may supply D (5 bases each). Germline V gene lookup returns CDR1 LGHDT and CDR2 YNNKEL (reference sequence). The V end lost 4 bases, the J end lost 4 bases, and 10 bases lay between the germline ends. The CDR3 covers 14 residues. CDR3 protein: CASSRGRITGELFF. CDR3 bases: TGTGCCAGCAGCCGGGGACGGATCACCGGGGAGCTGTTTTTT.